This T cell receptor (beta chain) was sequenced during a study of somatic mutations in cytotoxic T cells in rheumatoid arthritis. Study in general: Flow sorting yielded some V beta antibody-stained T-cell populations at nearly 100% purity, among them V beta1+ cells sequenced for TCRB.

V dropped 1 base and J dropped 1; count of bases not matched to a gene: 3. There are 15 residues in the CDR3. Germline CDR1 is MNHNS and CDR2 is SASEGT. Overall study findings and caveats: Among 60 or so patients, roughly 8 showed a largest CD8+ clone that surpassed 20% of CD8+ cells. Antigen targets of the expanded CD8+ clones remained unidentified.

Sequencing was performed with immunoSEQ multiplex PCR; in TCRdb, only in-frame clones are kept and a portion is missing. The sample includes around 20,000 clones, roughly 80% of them seen just once. The count of this clone is one. Antigen unknown. The sequenced sample was CD8+ T cells sorted from blood. The receptor's source is an older woman in good health. The chain recombines TRBV6-1 with TRBJ2-5; 7 bases fit TRBD2. The CDR3 loop reads CASSEGGGTQETQYF. In DNA, the CDR3 is TGTGCCAGCAGTGAAGGGGGAGGGACCCAAGAGACCCAGTACTTC.